This T cell receptor beta chain was captured in a study of graft-versus-host responses after intestinal transplantation (dated by TCRdb to about 2021). For the wider study: The transplants that recipients got were multivisceral, liver-intestinal, or isolated intestinal. All recipients received anti-thymocyte globulin induction followed by maintenance tacrolimus and steroids for two to four years. Graft-versus-host and host-versus-graft alloreactive T cell clones were tracked in the graft, circulation and bone marrow after intestinal transplantation using bulk TCR-beta CDR3 sequencing. To identify alloreactive clones, pre-transplant mixed lymphocyte reaction products were sequenced and then compared with unstimulated pre-transplant donor and recipient T cells. The cohort enrolled some 24 intestinal transplant recipients, one of whom was a retransplant, and a few patients without pretransplant specimens were excluded. A peak of at least 4% donor T cells among recipient peripheral blood mononuclear cells was the definition used for donor T cell macrochimerism. Rather than being sequenced by the commercial service, samples from a few later patients were sequenced in-house on an Illumina MiSeq and processed with MiXCR.

Study-wide findings and limitations: Early after transplant, declines in HvG clones were associated with peak levels of circulating GvH clones. The conclusions were limited by the relatively low number and heterogeneity of the intestinal transplant patients. GvH clones turned up in recipient bone marrow, with some appearing earlier in ileal mucosa or blood, a pattern consistent with an intestinal mucosal origin. Patients with donor T cell macrochimerism had high GvH to HvG T cell clonal ratios in their allografts.

On this clone: Its binding antigen is unknown. No per-base quality is available; no much larger clone lies one base away.

Blood samples were collected up to 4 times in the first month after transplant and then at least monthly when available. Receptors were amplified or captured by the immunoSEQ multiplex PCR assay. High-throughput TCR-beta CDR3 sequencing of genomic DNA from most patients was performed by Adaptive Biotechnologies. The authors' analysis ran thus. Adaptive's ImmunoSEQ software was the source of the TCR sequencing data for around 20 patients, while a few other patients were processed with MiXCR and VDJtools. CDR3 nucleotide sequences shared between donor and recipient were removed because their origin could not be assigned. To be classed as alloreactive, a clone needed at least 2-fold expansion over unstimulated cells and a minimum CFSE-low frequency of 0.002% (template counts) or 0.001% (read counts). A clone was considered mappable if detected in the sequenced pre-transplant spleen, lymph node, or MLR CFSE-low populations of the donor or recipient. Cumulative frequency of alloreactive clones was calculated as a percentage of all sequences weighted by copy number. What TCRdb holds here is the immuneACCESS table cut down to in-frame rearrangements. Part of the clones is not present; checked against another copy, under half of the missing clones reflect an unresolved V gene, and the others are unexplained. The V and J calls and clone size were taken over from that table, and D and trimming were inferred from the DNA. The sample yields 55,000 to 70,000 clones; approximately 89% were counted once. The ten largest clonotypes hold 2.7% of the sample.

Sequenced material: PBMCs, taken 118 days after intestinal transplantation. This TCR came from a human patient who received an intestinal transplant, so some T cells may come from the graft donor.

The DNA sequence follows: TGCAGCGTTGAAGATCGCGAACAGGGAACCCCAGATACGCAGTATTTT. Its protein product is CSVEDREQGTPDTQYF. The chain is encoded by TRBV29-1 joined to TRBJ2-3; a tentative D call is TRBD1 (6 bases match). As encoded in the germline V gene, CDR1 is SQVTM while CDR2 is ANQGSEA. Including the terminal cysteine and phenylalanine, the CDR3 comprises 16 residues. Here the CDR3 DNA is all that survives: 48 bases in frame from base 1. At the junction V is shortened by 0 bases and J by 4 bases, with 17 bases in between.